The source of this T cell receptor (beta chain) is a study of blood T cell repertoires in COVID-19. CDR3 length: 14 amino acids. CDR1 and CDR2 from the germline V gene are MRHNA and SNTAGT. V gave up 6 bases and J gave up 4 bases; unmatched junction bases: 9. Assay used: immunoSEQ multiplex PCR; TCRdb lists only in-frame clones, some missing. The profile shows around 300,000 clones, approximately 90% of them singletons. The sequencing input was peripheral blood. This receptor was obtained from a woman between 45 and 65 years old with COVID-19, enrolled during active disease. The rearrangement uses TRBV6-4 and TRBJ2-7; 7 nucleotides line up with TRBD2. Here the CDR3 reads CASSENLGGYEQYF. CDR3 coding DNA: TGTGCCAGCAGCGAAAACCTCGGGGGGTACGAGCAGTACTTC.